The present entry profiles one T cell receptor (beta chain) with its context. This entry belongs to a study of blood T cell repertoires in COVID-19. Whole-study context: Researchers got acute and convalescent COVID-19 samples from the United States, Italy and Spain.

Losses at the gene ends were 4 bases for V and 7 bases for J; bases not matched to a gene: 5. Germline CDR1 SNHLY, CDR2 FYNNEI. The CDR3 sequence is 14 residues long. Assay: immunoSEQ multiplex PCR; the TCRdb copy retains only in-frame clones and omits some. The sample lists 200,000 to 250,000 clones; approximately 80% were seen once. This clonotype was sampled from a woman aged 55-70 years with active or convalescent COVID-19. Material: peripheral blood. V gene TRBV2 combines with J gene TRBJ1-1, with 11 bases aligning to TRBD1. Here the CDR3 DNA reads TGTGCCAGCAGTGTGGGACAGGGGGGGGTTGAAGCTTTCTTT. Amino acid sequence: CASSVGQGGVEAFF.